The 24 T cell receptor beta chains listed next were all sequenced from one sample in a study of blood T cells in healthy people across ages. A second PCR of about 7 to 12 cycles used a sample-barcoded 5' primer and a J-beta primer mix. One entry per CDR3 protein results from TCRdb running MiXCR on the 5' RACE reads. The data hold approximately 700,000 distinct CDR3 sequences, with roughly 30% observed a single time. What was sequenced was blood. The receptors originated from an elderly woman in good health.

Of note for this clonotype: This may be a read error, as it is one base from a much larger clone. This chain links TRBV2 with TRBJ2-5; TRBD1 matches at 10 bases. CDR3 size: 16 residues. Germline loops: CDR1 SNHLY, CDR2 FYNNEI. The CDR3: CAGSPGTGVFGETQYF. CDR3 coding DNA: TGTGCCGGCAGTCCCGGGACAGGGGTTTTCGGAGAGACCCAGTACTTC.

This clonotype was seen repeatedly, ten times or more. This chain connects TRBV18 to TRBJ2-7; TRBD2 is a possible D gene (5 bases). The CDR3 is 12 residues long. V lost 2 bases to trimming and J lost 5 bases, with 7 bases between them. Per germline, CDR1 KGHSH and CDR2 LQKENI. The CDR3, as DNA: TGTGCCAGCTCACCAAGTAGCGACGAGCAGTACTTC. Residues: CASSPSSDEQYF.

The genes are TRBV29-1 and TRBJ2-5; TRBD1 aligns across 7 bases. The assigned J gene may be wrong: the sequence end matches TRBJ2-7 better. CDR1 and CDR2 (germline): SQVTM, ANQGSEA. The CDR3 extends over 13 amino acids. CDR3 protein: CSVAGTEAYEQYF. CDR3 bases: TGCAGCGTCGCCGGGACAGAAGCCTACGAGCAGTACTTC.

The sample holds many counts of this clonotype. This sequence joins TRBV6-2 or TRBV6-3 and TRBJ2-7, with D maybe TRBD2 (6 bases). Germline values: CDR1 MNHEY, CDR2 SVGEGT. The V end was cut by 2 bases, the J end by 0 bases, with 17 bases between. The CDR3 is 17 amino acids. This CDR3 reads CASSYGAPRESSYEQYF. The CDR3 DNA reads as TGTGCCAGCAGTTACGGTGCGCCCCGGGAGAGCTCCTACGAGCAGTACTTC.

This clonotype occurred many times. This sequence joins TRBV5-1 and TRBJ2-7; D is possibly TRBD2 (6 bases). The V gene's germline CDR1 is SGHRS and CDR2 YFSETQ. CDR3 length: 14 amino acids. With 4 bases removed from V and 4 bases from J, the gap between germline ends came to 15 bases. The CDR3 nucleotides are TGCGCCAGCAGCGTGGAGGGTGTGGGTTACGAGCAGTACTTC. The encoded protein is CASSVEGVGYEQYF.

The table lists this clonotype with a few counts. The chain combines TRBV27 with TRBJ2-3; either TRBD1 or TRBD2 may supply D (6 bases each). Germline CDR1 reads MNHEY; CDR2 reads SMNVEV (reference sequence). The CDR3 sequence is 18 residues long. Trimming removed 4 bases at V and 1 base at J, with 21 bases between. CDR3 DNA sequence: TGTGCCAGCAGTTCCTTGATCGGGACGGGGGCCGGCACAGATACGCAGTATTTT. Translation gives CASSSLIGTGAGTDTQYF.

This clonotype was found a few times. The chain uses TRBV30 and TRBJ1-6; 8 bases align to TRBD1. Looked up from germline, CDR1 is GTSNPN and CDR2 is SVGIG (reference sequence). This CDR3 is 13 amino acids long. The V and J ends lost 3 bases and 13 bases, in that order; junction bases with no gene match: 8. The CDR3 DNA reads TGTGCCTGGAGGGGACAGGCCACCAAGCCCCTCCACTTT. Translation gives CAWRGQATKPLHF.

Only one count was recorded for this clonotype. J is TRBJ2-4 and V is TRBV7-2, with 7 bases that match TRBD2. TRBJ2-7 explains the end of the DNA better; the J call may be wrong. The CDR3 has 14 amino acids. Germline-derived CDR1 and CDR2 are SGHTA and FQGNSA. The CDR3 here is CATHNLAVTYEQYF. The CDR3 nucleotides read TGTGCCACACATAACCTAGCGGTAACCTACGAGCAGTACTTC.

CDR3 nucleotide sequence: TGTGCCACCAGTGATTTGCCCCCATTAGGGACTGAAGCTTTCTTT. This translates into CATSDLPPLGTEAFF. The chain joins TRBV24-1 to TRBJ1-1; D is unresolved. Germline-derived CDR1 and CDR2 are KGHDR and SFDVKD. V was shortened by 0 bases and J by 5 bases, with 12 bases between the two germline ends. This CDR3 spans 15 amino acids.

The J gene is TRBJ1-1, the V gene TRBV20-1; perhaps TRBD1 as D (5 bases). Germline values: CDR1 DFQATT, CDR2 SNEGSKA (reference sequence). Trimming left V 4 bases short and J 10 bases short, with 19 bases between. The CDR3 runs 13 residues. DNA of the CDR3: TGCAGTGCTATAGAACAGGCCTCTCCAGGAGCTTTCTTT. Its translation is CSAIEQASPGAFF.

The CDR3: CSARDPRRVLGNIQYF. The DNA of the CDR3 is TGCAGTGCTAGAGACCCTAGACGGGTATTGGGAAACATTCAGTACTTC. V is TRBV20-1 and J is TRBJ2-7; D is unclear. The end of the DNA fits TRBJ2-4 better, so the J call may be wrong. The germline gives CDR1 DFQATT, CDR2 SNEGSKA (reference sequence). The CDR3 contains 16 residues.

V is TRBV5-1 and J is TRBJ2-2; 7 bases align to TRBD1. CDR1 is SGHRS and CDR2 is YFSETQ in the germline V gene. Losses at the gene ends were 7 bases for V and 4 bases for J; bases not matched to a gene: 13. The CDR3 extends over 16 amino acids. This chain's CDR3 is CASQEGTALSTGELFF. The CDR3 coding sequence is TGCGCCAGCCAAGAAGGGACAGCATTGAGCACCGGGGAGCTGTTTTTT.

This clonotype was detected ten times or more. The chain couples TRBV3-1 to TRBJ2-7; the match to TRBD1 covers 7 bases. Losses at the gene ends were 1 base for V and 0 bases for J; bases not matched to a gene: 6. The CDR3 covers 16 residues. Germline values: CDR1 LGHDT, CDR2 YNNKEL (reference sequence). CDR3: CASSQGIGTASYEQYF. In DNA form, the CDR3 reads TGTGCCAGCAGCCAAGGGATTGGGACAGCCTCCTACGAGCAGTACTTC.

This clonotype was found many times. The chain couples TRBV5-1 to TRBJ1-1; D is unresolved. Germline V CDR1 and CDR2: SGHRS, YFSETQ. The CDR3 sequence is 14 residues long. Trimming shortened V by 3 bases and J by 1 base, and 10 bases separated the two germline ends. The CDR3 loop is CASSSYDGNTEAFF. CDR3 in DNA: TGCGCCAGCAGCTCTTATGACGGGAACACTGAAGCTTTCTTT.

The chain has TRBV28 and TRBJ1-5; D is possibly TRBD1 (6 bases). V lost 5 bases and J 6 bases, leaving 14 bases between the germline ends. The CDR3 runs to 14 residues. Germline CDR1 reads MDHEN; CDR2 reads SYDVKM. CDR3 loop: CASSLNGQFQPQHF. Written as DNA, the CDR3 is TGTGCCAGCAGTCTCAACGGACAGTTTCAGCCCCAGCATTTT.

In this sample, this clonotype turned up many times. Here the CDR3 reads CASSPRLGQGMVVGLYEQYF. The DNA for the CDR3 is TGTGCCAGCAGCCCCCGCCTGGGGCAGGGGATGGTGGTTGGTCTTTACGAGCAGTACTTC. This chain joins TRBV7-2 and TRBJ2-7, with a weak D call TRBD1 (6 bases). Per the germline V gene, CDR1 is SGHTA and CDR2 is FQGNSA. Trimming pared 5 bases from V and 4 bases from J, leaving 33 bases between. The CDR3 contains 20 residues.

This clonotype has only a few counts. The chain uses TRBV6-4 and TRBJ2-3, with D hard to call. The CDR3 length is 13 residues. Germline V gene data show CDR1 as MRHNA and CDR2 as SNTAGT. V lost 3 bases, J lost 4 bases, and 8 bases lay in between. CDR3 sequence: CASSDGISDTQYF. The CDR3 coding sequence is TGTGCCAGCAGTGATGGCATTTCAGATACGCAGTATTTT.

This clonotype showed up many times. J is TRBJ2-5 and V is TRBV28, with 7 bases lining up with TRBD1. Per germline, CDR1 MDHEN and CDR2 SYDVKM. The trim removed 6 bases at V and 9 bases at J, leaving 13 bases unmatched. The length of the CDR3 is 14 residues. The chain's CDR3 is CASREQGSLWAQYF. In nucleotides, the CDR3 is TGTGCCAGCAGAGAACAGGGGTCTCTATGGGCCCAGTACTTC.

V is TRBV27 and J is TRBJ1-1; D not resolved. Trimming took off 2 bases at V and 1 base at J, with 11 bases between the two ends. The CDR3 covers 15 residues. Germline V gene data show CDR1 as MNHEY and CDR2 as SMNVEV (reference sequence). The CDR3 DNA follows: TGTGCCAGCAGTTTACGGTCGGGTCCGAACACTGAAGCTTTCTTT. Its protein product is CASSLRSGPNTEAFF.

This clonotype has a single count. This chain joins TRBV5-4 and TRBJ1-2; D not certain. V was pared by 1 base and J by 13 bases, with 14 bases between. The germline V gene encodes CDR1 SGHNT and CDR2 YYREEE (reference sequence). CDR3 size: 12 residues. The DNA of the CDR3 is TGTGCCAGCAGCTTGAACACGGCTGACTGCACCTTC. Encoded protein: CASSLNTADCTF.

This clonotype was detected ten times or more. The chain carries TRBV11-3 and TRBJ2-1; D uncertain. CDR3 length equals 13 residues. CDR1 SGHNT and CDR2 YENEEA come from the germline V gene. V was shortened by 4 bases and J by 3 bases, with 7 bases between the two germline ends. CDR3 protein: CASSSSGYNEQFF. The CDR3 DNA is TGTGCCAGCAGCTCCTCGGGCTACAATGAGCAGTTCTTC. Using reference TRBV11-3 and TRBJ2-1 for the parts outside the CDR3, the full variable domain is EAGVVQSPRYKIIEKKQPVAFWCNPISGHNTLYWYLQNLGQGPELLIRYENEEAVDDSQLPKDRFSAERLKGVDSTLKIQPAELGDSAVYLCASSSSGYNEQFFGPGTRLTVL.

This clonotype was counted a single time. Its ends do not fully match the called genes, so a read error is possible. The rearrangement links TRBV29-1 to TRBJ2-3; 7 bases line up with TRBD2. The CDR3 runs to 14 residues. Germline assignment: CDR1 SQVTM and CDR2 ANQGSEA. This CDR3 is CSVESGASTDTQYF. CDR3 nucleotide sequence: TGCAGCGTTGAAAGCGGGGCGAGCACAGATACGCAATATTTT.

This clonotype has more than one count but fewer than ten. V gene TRBV2 combines with J gene TRBJ1-4; no clear D. The germline V and J ends were trimmed by 7 bases and 4 bases, with 16 bases remaining between them. Looked up from germline, CDR1 is SNHLY and CDR2 is FYNNEI. CDR3 length equals 15 residues. The chain's CDR3 is CASNRELSDNEKLFF. For the CDR3, the DNA is TGTGCCAGCAATAGAGAGCTCTCGGATAATGAAAAACTGTTTTTT.

Note on this clonotype: A junction end diverges from the germline sequence, so it may reflect a read error. The genes are TRBV5-1 and TRBJ2-2; 7 bases are shared with TRBD2. CDR1 is SGHRS and CDR2 is YFSETQ in the germline V gene. The CDR3 is 14 residues long. CDR3 in DNA: TGCGCCAGCAGCTTGGCTGCAGGGAGCGGGGAGCGGTTTTTT. Residues: CASSLAAGSGERFF.